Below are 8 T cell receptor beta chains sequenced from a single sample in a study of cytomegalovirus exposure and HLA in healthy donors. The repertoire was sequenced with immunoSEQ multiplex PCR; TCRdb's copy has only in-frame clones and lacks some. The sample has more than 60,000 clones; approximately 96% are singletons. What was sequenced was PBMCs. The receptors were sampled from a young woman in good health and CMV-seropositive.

The DNA of the CDR3 is TGTGCCAGCAGCTTATTAGGACGGCTAGCGGGAGCCCCCTACGAGCAGTACTTC. Translated, it gives CASSLLGRLAGAPYEQYF. The chain uses TRBV7-9 and TRBJ2-7, with 10 bases that match TRBD2. Germline-derived CDR1 and CDR2 are SEHNR and FQNEAQ (reference sequence). Trimming removed 2 bases from V and 2 bases from J; junction bases left unmatched: 12. CDR3 length equals 18 residues.

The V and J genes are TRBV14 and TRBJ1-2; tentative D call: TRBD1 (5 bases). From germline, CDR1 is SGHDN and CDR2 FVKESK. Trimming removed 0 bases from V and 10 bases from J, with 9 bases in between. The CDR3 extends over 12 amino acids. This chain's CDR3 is CASSQDRADYTF. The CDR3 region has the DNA TGTGCCAGCAGCCAAGACAGGGCCGACTACACCTTC.

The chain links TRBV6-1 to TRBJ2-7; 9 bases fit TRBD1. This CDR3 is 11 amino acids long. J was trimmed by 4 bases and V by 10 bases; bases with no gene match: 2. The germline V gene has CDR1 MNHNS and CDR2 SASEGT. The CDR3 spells CAIGQGYEQYF. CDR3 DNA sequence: TGTGCCATTGGACAGGGGTACGAGCAGTACTTC.

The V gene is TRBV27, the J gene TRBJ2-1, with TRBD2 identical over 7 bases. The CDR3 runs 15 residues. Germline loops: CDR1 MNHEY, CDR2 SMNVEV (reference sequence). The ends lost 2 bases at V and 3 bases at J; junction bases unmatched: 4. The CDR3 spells CASSLAGEGYNEQFF. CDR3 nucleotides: TGTGCCAGCAGTTTAGCGGGAGAGGGCTACAATGAGCAGTTCTTC.

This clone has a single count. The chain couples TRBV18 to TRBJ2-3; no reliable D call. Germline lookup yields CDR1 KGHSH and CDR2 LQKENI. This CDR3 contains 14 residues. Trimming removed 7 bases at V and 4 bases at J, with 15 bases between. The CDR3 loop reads CASLSQGEPDTQYF. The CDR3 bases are TGTGCCAGCTTATCACAAGGAGAGCCAGATACGCAGTATTTT.

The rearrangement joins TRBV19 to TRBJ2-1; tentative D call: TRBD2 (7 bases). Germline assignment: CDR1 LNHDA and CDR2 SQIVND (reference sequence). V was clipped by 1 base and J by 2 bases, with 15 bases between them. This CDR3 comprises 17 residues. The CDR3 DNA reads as TGTGCCAGTAGTATAGGAGCCGGGGGGCTCGCCTACAATGAGCAGTTCTTC. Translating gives CASSIGAGGLAYNEQFF.

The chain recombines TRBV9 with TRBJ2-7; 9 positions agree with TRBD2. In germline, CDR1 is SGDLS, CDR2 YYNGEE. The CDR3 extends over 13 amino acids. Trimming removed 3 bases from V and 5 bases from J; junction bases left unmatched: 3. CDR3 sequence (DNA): TGTGCCAGCAGCGGCGGACTAGCGAACGAGCAGTACTTC. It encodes CASSGGLANEQYF.

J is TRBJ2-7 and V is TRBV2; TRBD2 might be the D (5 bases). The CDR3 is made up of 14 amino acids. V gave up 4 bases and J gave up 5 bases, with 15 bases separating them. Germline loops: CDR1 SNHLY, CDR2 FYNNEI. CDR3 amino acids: CASSGRLAPNEQYF. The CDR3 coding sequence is TGTGCCAGCAGTGGTAGGCTAGCTCCAAACGAGCAGTACTTC. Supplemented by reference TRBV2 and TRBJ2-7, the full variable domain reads EPEVTQTPSHQVTQMGQEVILRCVPISNHLYFYWYRQILGQKVEFLVSFYNNEISEKSEIFDDQFSVERPDGSNFTLKIRSTKLEDSAMYFCASSGRLAPNEQYFGPGTRLTVT.